Listed here are 21 T cell receptor beta chains from one sample, sequenced in a study of T cell responses to AZD1222 COVID-19 vaccine. Profiled with immunoSEQ multiplex PCR; TCRdb holds only in-frame clones, not every one. Here the sample spans 130,000 to 150,000 clones, about 91% being singletons. Sequenced here: peripheral blood, sampled on day 0 of AZD1222 vaccination. Source of these receptors: an adult in good health.

The chain employs TRBV19 and TRBJ2-3; possible D gene TRBD2, 5 bases. This CDR3 spans 16 amino acids. The germline gives CDR1 LNHDA, CDR2 SQIVND (reference sequence). V lost 1 base to trimming and J lost 4 bases, with 15 bases between them. CDR3 sequence reads: CASSIAMRARADTQYF. Written as DNA, the CDR3 is TGTGCCAGTAGTATAGCAATGAGGGCCCGCGCAGATACGCAGTATTTT. Using reference TRBV19 and TRBJ2-3 for the parts outside the CDR3, the full variable domain is DGGITQSPKYLFRKEGQNVTLSCEQNLNHDAMYWYRQDPGQGLRLIYYSQIVNDFQKGDIAEGYSVSREKKESFPLTVTSAQKNPTAFYLCASSIAMRARADTQYFGPGTRLTVL.

This chain connects TRBV6-2 or TRBV6-3 to TRBJ2-3; 8 bases are a match to TRBD2. J lost 0 bases, V lost 6 bases, and 5 bases had no gene match. The V gene's germline CDR1 is MNHEY and CDR2 SVGEGT. The CDR3 extends over 15 amino acids. CDR3 coding DNA: TGTGCCAGCAGCCGCCCGGGGGGGAGCACAGATACGCAGTATTTT. Translation: CASSRPGGSTDTQYF.

The rearrangement uses TRBV14 and TRBJ1-1; no clear D gene. This CDR3 has 13 amino acids. Trimming cost V 4 bases and J 1 base, with 7 bases left between them. Per germline, CDR1 SGHDN and CDR2 FVKESK. In DNA, the CDR3 is TGTGCCAGCAGCCTCGGACCGAACACTGAAGCTTTCTTT. As protein: CASSLGPNTEAFF.

V usage is TRBV28 and J usage is TRBJ2-3; TRBD2 is a possible D gene (5 bases). The CDR3 consists of 14 residues. The V and J ends lost 7 bases and 1 base respectively, with 12 bases between them. Germline V gene sequence: CDR1 MDHEN, CDR2 SYDVKM. CDR3: CASMRARRTDTQYF. The CDR3 coding sequence is TGTGCCAGCATGCGGGCCCGGCGCACAGATACGCAGTATTTT.

This chain connects TRBV11-1 to TRBJ1-1, with 9 positions matching TRBD1. Germline loops: CDR1 SGHAT, CDR2 FQDESV (reference sequence). CDR3 length: 15 amino acids. V lost 5 bases and J lost 1; bases outside the gene matches: 5. CDR3 in DNA: TGTGCCAGCAGCCCGAGACAGGGGGGGAACACTGAAGCTTTCTTT. The encoded protein is CASSPRQGGNTEAFF.

The rearrangement joins TRBV21-1 to TRBJ1-1; the table gives TRBD1 as D, unverified against the DNA. TRBV21-1 is designated a pseudogene. This CDR3 has 16 residues. CDR3 in DNA: TGTGCCAGCAGCAATCGGGACAGGGGGACAGCGGCTGAAGCTTTCTTT. It is translated as CASSNRDRGTAAEAFF.

The V and J genes are TRBV2 and TRBJ1-3; D unresolved. This CDR3 has 16 residues. CDR1 is SNHLY and CDR2 is FYNNEI in the germline V gene. Trimming stripped 2 bases from V and 0 bases from J, with 11 bases between. The CDR3 DNA reads as TGTGCCAGCAGTGAAATCATGCAGAGCTCTGGAAACACCATATATTTT. Amino acid sequence: CASSEIMQSSGNTIYF.

CDR3 residues: CASDRGRTYEQYF. The DNA for the CDR3 is TGTGCCAGCGACAGGGGGCGTACCTACGAGCAGTACTTC. The chain recombines TRBV9 with TRBJ2-7, with 10 positions matching TRBD1. The V gene end was trimmed by 7 bases and the J gene end by 2 bases; junction bases not matched to a gene: 3. CDR3 length equals 13 residues. Germline assignment: CDR1 SGDLS and CDR2 YYNGEE.

The J gene is TRBJ1-1, the V gene TRBV28; the D is unclear. Trimming took 3 bases from V and 2 from J, leaving 1 base between them. Germline CDR1 MDHEN, CDR2 SYDVKM. The CDR3 runs to 11 residues. CDR3 in DNA: TGTGCCAGCAGTTTTAACACTGAAGCTTTCTTT. Its translation: CASSFNTEAFF.

The chain uses TRBV5-8 and TRBJ2-7; D may be TRBD2 (6 bases). The CDR3 is 17 residues long. V gave up 0 bases and J gave up 4 bases, with 20 bases separating them. Looked up from germline, CDR1 is SGHTS and CDR2 is YDEGEE. CDR3 sequence reads: CASSLEGSLANVYEQYF. CDR3 DNA sequence: TGTGCCAGCAGCTTGGAAGGCTCCCTAGCGAATGTTTACGAGCAGTACTTC. Complete variable domain (other parts from reference TRBV5-8 and TRBJ2-7): EAGVTQSPTHLIKTRGQQATLRCSPISGHTSVYWYQQALGLGLQFLLWYDEGEERNRGNFPPRFSGRQFPNYSSELNVNALELEDSALYLCASSLEGSLANVYEQYFGPGTRLTVT.

V usage is TRBV14 and J usage is TRBJ1-6, with a possible D match to TRBD1 (5 bases). Germline loops: CDR1 SGHDN, CDR2 FVKESK. Deletions cut 1 base from V and 9 bases from J, with 13 bases between. This CDR3 contains 15 residues. CDR3 DNA sequence: TGTGCCAGCAGCCAAGGGATGCAGGGTAGTTCACCCCTCCACTTT. The encoded protein is CASSQGMQGSSPLHF.

The chain carries TRBV6-2 or TRBV6-3 and TRBJ2-1, with D maybe TRBD2 (5 bases). The germline V and J ends were trimmed by 6 bases and 6 bases, with 12 bases remaining between them. CDR3 length: 13 amino acids. Germline assignment: CDR1 MNHEY and CDR2 SVGEGT. The CDR3 sequence is CASSARDVNEQFF. The DNA of the CDR3 is TGTGCCAGCAGCGCCCGGGATGTCAATGAGCAGTTCTTC.

This clone was seen only once. The V and J genes are TRBV18 and TRBJ1-5; unclear D gene. Germline values: CDR1 KGHSH, CDR2 LQKENI. V lost 6 bases, J lost 7 bases, and 13 bases lay in between. The CDR3 runs 13 residues. CDR3 DNA sequence: TGTGCCAGCTCTTTACTTGGGGAACAGCCCCAGCATTTT. Translation gives CASSLLGEQPQHF.

V is TRBV18 and J is TRBJ2-1; D is perhaps TRBD2 (5 bases). This CDR3 contains 20 residues. V lost 2 bases and J 5 bases, leaving 28 bases between the germline ends. Germline CDR1 reads KGHSH; CDR2 reads LQKENI. DNA of the CDR3: TGTGCCAGCTCACCATCCCTCAGTGGCGCGGAGGTCCATAGGGACAATGAGCAGTTCTTC. This gives the protein CASSPSLSGAEVHRDNEQFF.

This chain joins TRBV29-1 and TRBJ2-1; the D gene is possibly TRBD2 (5 bases). The CDR3 runs to 14 residues. Germline CDR1 SQVTM, CDR2 ANQGSEA. V was clipped by 5 bases and J by 9 bases, with 20 bases between them. The CDR3 DNA sequence: TGCAGCGTTTCCACCCGGGGTGGGGATAGTGAGCAGTTCTTC. It codes for CSVSTRGGDSEQFF.

The V gene is TRBV7-9, the J gene TRBJ1-5, with TRBD1 matching over 7 bases. Germline lookup yields CDR1 SEHNR and CDR2 FQNEAQ (reference sequence). V was pared by 1 base and J by 2 bases, with 5 bases of the junction left unmatched. This CDR3 comprises 16 residues. The CDR3 nucleotides read TGTGCCAGCAGCTTAGGCGTCGGACAGGGCAATCAGCCCCAGCATTTT. As protein: CASSLGVGQGNQPQHF. The variable domain in full, completed from reference TRBV7-9 and TRBJ1-5, reads DTGVSQNPRHKITKRGQNVTFRCDPISEHNRLYWYRQTLGQGPEFLTYFQNEAQLEKSRLLSDRFSAERPKGSFSTLEIQRTEQGDSAMYLCASSLGVGQGNQPQHFGDGTRLSIL.

The V gene is TRBV9, the J gene TRBJ2-3; D not resolved. The CDR3 is made up of 15 amino acids. Germline V gene lookup returns CDR1 SGDLS and CDR2 YYNGEE. Trimming removed 3 bases from V and 1 base from J, with 12 bases in between. CDR3 coding DNA: TGTGCCAGCAGCGCCGGGCGTTGGGGCACAGATACGCAGTATTTT. It codes for CASSAGRWGTDTQYF.

The gene calls are TRBV5-4 and TRBJ1-1; D might be TRBD1 (6 bases). The CDR3 runs to 17 residues. Trimming shortened V by 4 bases and J by 3 bases, and 22 bases separated the two germline ends. Germline CDR1 SGHNT, CDR2 YYREEE (reference sequence). CDR3 nucleotide sequence: TGTGCCAGCAGCCCTGGGACACCCGTTAACAGGGACACTGAAGCTTTCTTT. Translation: CASSPGTPVNRDTEAFF.

The chain uses TRBV10-3 and TRBJ1-3; D is ambiguous. The V and J ends lost 8 bases and 1 base respectively, with 9 bases between them. CDR1 is ENHRY, CDR2 SYGVKD, per germline. The CDR3 has 13 residues. This CDR3 reads CAIFDGSGNTIYF. DNA for the CDR3: TGTGCCATCTTCGACGGTTCTGGAAACACCATATATTTT.

The chain couples TRBV5-5 to TRBJ2-2; D unclear. This CDR3 spans 14 amino acids. V was clipped by 0 bases and J by 8 bases, with 11 bases between them. Germline values: CDR1 SGHKS, CDR2 YYEKEE (reference sequence). The chain's CDR3 is CASSLATSPGELFF. The CDR3 DNA is TGTGCCAGCAGCTTGGCCACGTCCCCAGGGGAGCTGTTTTTT.

The chain links TRBV27 to TRBJ2-5; perhaps TRBD1 as D (6 bases). Trimming removed 3 bases from V and 4 bases from J, with 12 bases in between. The CDR3 loop spans 14 amino acids. Per germline, CDR1 MNHEY and CDR2 SMNVEV (reference sequence). CDR3 protein: CASSFRGLGETQYF. The CDR3 DNA reads as TGTGCCAGCAGTTTTAGGGGGTTGGGAGAGACCCAGTACTTC.